This T cell receptor (beta chain) comes out of a study of shared T cell receptors in the human thymus. Germline-derived CDR1 and CDR2 are SGHAT and FQDESV (reference sequence). This CDR3 has 15 residues. J gave up 5 bases and V 5 bases, and 9 bases lay outside the gene matches. Generated by immunoSEQ multiplex PCR, the TCRdb table keeps only in-frame clones and is missing some. The table includes around 68,000 clones, about 95% detected once. The sample was thymocytes. The clonotype originates from a human donor. The chain combines TRBV11-1 with TRBJ1-2, with 9 bases aligning to TRBD1. The CDR3 sequence: CASSPPGTGPYGYTF. CDR3 DNA sequence: TGTGCCAGCAGCCCTCCAGGGACAGGGCCTTATGGCTACACCTTC.